The 32 T cell receptor beta chains listed next were all sequenced from one sample in a study of CD8 T cells in Susac syndrome. The authors reverse transcribed roughly 0.5 to 1 ug RNA with random hexamers. From the immunoSEQ multiplex PCR reads, TCRdb called clonotypes with MiXCR, one entry per CDR3 protein. In the table there are 90,000 to 110,000 distinct CDR3 sequences, roughly 95% of which are singletons. Sequencing used CD4+ T cells from PBMCs. These receptors all stem from a human donor in good health.

The J gene is TRBJ1-5, the V gene TRBV20-1; a possible D gene is TRBD1 (5 bases). Deletions cut 1 base from V and 3 bases from J, with 19 bases between. Germline assignment: CDR1 DFQATT and CDR2 SNEGSKA (reference sequence). CDR3 length equals 17 residues. In DNA form, the CDR3 reads TGCAGTGCTAGAGGTAAAAGACGGGACGGTCTCAATCAGCCCCAGCATTTT. Amino acid sequence: CSARGKRRDGLNQPQHF.

This clonotype was counted a single time. This chain connects TRBV6-6 to TRBJ2-2; D is perhaps TRBD2 (6 bases). V shed 7 bases and J shed 8 bases, with 14 bases lying between them. Germline V lookup: CDR1 MNHNY, CDR2 SVGAGI (reference sequence). The CDR3 contains 13 residues. The CDR3 nucleotides are TGTGCCAGCAAACTACTCGGGGGAGGGGAGCTGTTTTTT. Encoded protein: CASKLLGGGELFF.

The genes are TRBV5-6 and TRBJ2-5, with a tentative D call TRBD1 (5 bases). Germline V lookup: CDR1 SGHDT, CDR2 YYEEEE. The germline V and J ends were trimmed by 1 base and 2 bases, with 15 bases remaining between them. The CDR3 extends over 16 amino acids. For the CDR3, the DNA is TGTGCCAGCAGCTTGATCCAGGGCTGGGATCAAGAGACCCAGTACTTC. It encodes CASSLIQGWDQETQYF. Full variable domain (missing parts from reference TRBV5-6 and TRBJ2-5): DAGVTQSPTHLIKTRGQQVTLRCSPKSGHDTVSWYQQALGQGPQFIFQYYEEEERQRGNFPDRFSGHQFPNYSSELNVNALLLGDSALYLCASSLIQGWDQETQYFGPGTRLLVL.

The chain has TRBV20-1 and TRBJ1-2; D remains ambiguous. Germline V gene sequence: CDR1 DFQATT, CDR2 SNEGSKA (reference sequence). This CDR3 region has 16 residues. V was trimmed by 0 bases and J by 8 bases, leaving 22 bases between them. The CDR3 nucleotides read TGCAGTGCTAGAGATAGAATTCGCCTTCCAATAGAGGGCTACACCTTC. Translation: CSARDRIRLPIEGYTF.

The V gene is TRBV2, the J gene TRBJ2-3, with D possibly being TRBD2 (6 bases). There are 14 residues in the CDR3. V was pared by 7 bases and J by 1 base, with 12 bases between. CDR1 is SNHLY, CDR2 FYNNEI, per germline. This CDR3 reads CASKDGTRTDTQYF. The CDR3 coding sequence is TGTGCCAGCAAGGATGGGACTCGCACAGATACGCAGTATTTT.

This sequence joins TRBV6-2 or TRBV6-3 and TRBJ2-7; D gene unclear. The CDR3 has 15 amino acids. The V end was cut by 1 base, the J end by 6 bases, with 16 bases between. Germline V gives CDR1 MNHEY, CDR2 SVGEGT. The CDR3 DNA sequence: TGTGCCAGCAGTTACTTCGGGCCCATGAGCTCCGAGCAGTACTTC. Protein product: CASSYFGPMSSEQYF.

V gene TRBV3-1 combines with J gene TRBJ2-7, with D perhaps matching TRBD2 (5 bases). The CDR3 sequence is 14 residues long. Germline CDR1 and CDR2: LGHDT and YNNKEL (reference sequence). The germline V and J ends were trimmed by 1 base and 6 bases, with 13 bases remaining between them. CDR3: CASSQGGGTSEQYF. For the CDR3, the DNA is TGTGCCAGCAGCCAAGGAGGAGGAACTAGCGAGCAGTACTTC.

This sequence joins TRBV29-1 and TRBJ2-1; D possibly corresponds to TRBD2 (6 bases). This CDR3 contains 14 residues. Germline loops: CDR1 SQVTM, CDR2 ANQGSEA. V lost 4 bases, J lost 3 bases, and 13 bases lay in between. This chain's CDR3 is CSVGGTGVYNEQFF. CDR3 DNA sequence: TGCAGCGTTGGGGGGACTGGGGTCTACAATGAGCAGTTCTTC.

The CDR3 protein is CASSLTGDTQYF. The CDR3 DNA follows: TGTGCCAGCAGTTTAACGGGAGATACGCAGTATTTT. The chain uses TRBV12-3 or TRBV12-4 and TRBJ2-3; D is unresolved. V dropped 2 bases and J dropped 5 bases, with 5 bases sitting between them. The CDR3 totals 12 residues.

V usage is TRBV4-2 and J usage is TRBJ2-1, with 15 bases matching TRBD2. Germline assignment: CDR1 LGHNA and CDR2 YNFKEQ. The CDR3 covers 16 residues. J was trimmed by 8 bases and V by 1 base; bases with no gene match: 3. The CDR3 protein is CASSQAGLAGGYEQFF. The DNA for the CDR3 is TGTGCCAGCAGCCAAGCGGGACTAGCGGGGGGCTATGAGCAGTTCTTC.

The chain joins TRBV14 to TRBJ2-2, with D perhaps given as TRBD1 or TRBD2 (5 bases each). The CDR3 is 14 amino acids. Trimming removed 0 bases at V and 6 bases at J, with 8 bases between. The germline CDR1 and CDR2 sequences are SGHDN and FVKESK. Written as DNA, the CDR3 is TGTGCCAGCAGCCAAGATCTGGGGGCCGGGGAGCTGTTTTTT. As protein: CASSQDLGAGELFF.

The CDR3 nucleotides read TGCGCCAGCAGCCAAGGATTAGCCACTTTTTCTAACTATGGCTACACCTTC. Its protein product is CASSQGLATFSNYGYTF. The chain joins TRBV4-1 to TRBJ1-2; D unclear. Germline V gives CDR1 MGHRA, CDR2 YSYEKL. The CDR3 sequence is 17 residues long. V was trimmed by 1 base and J by 0 bases, leaving 15 bases between them.

This chain connects TRBV19 to TRBJ2-7; TRBD1 is a possible D gene (6 bases). Trimming stripped 2 bases from V and 2 bases from J, with 13 bases between. Germline values: CDR1 LNHDA, CDR2 SQIVND (reference sequence). This CDR3 is built from 15 residues. CDR3 DNA: TGTGCCAGTAGTATATTGGACAGCCAGACCTACGAGCAGTACTTC. Translating it yields CASSILDSQTYEQYF.

The chain recombines TRBV7-9 with TRBJ2-1; D is unclear. CDR3 length equals 12 residues. CDR1 is SEHNR, CDR2 FQNEAQ, per germline (reference sequence). Trimming removed 1 base at V and 6 bases at J, with 4 bases between. The CDR3 protein is CASSLDGNEQFF. CDR3 sequence (DNA): TGTGCCAGCAGCTTAGACGGCAATGAGCAGTTCTTC.

The J gene is TRBJ2-7, the V gene TRBV10-2, with 12 bases identical to TRBD2. The CDR3 consists of 13 residues. Germline V gene lookup returns CDR1 WSHSY and CDR2 SAAADI. Trimming took 8 bases from V and 3 from J; bases not matched to a gene: 2. The DNA of the CDR3 is TGCGCCAGCCAGACTAGCGGGGGCTACGAGCAGTACTTC. Amino acids: CASQTSGGYEQYF.

The genes are TRBV29-1 and TRBJ1-1; weak D call: TRBD1 (5 bases). V gave up 4 bases and J gave up 4 bases, with 22 bases separating them. Germline V gene data show CDR1 as SQVTM and CDR2 as ANQGSEA. The CDR3 loop spans 16 amino acids. The CDR3: CSVVKPLPKRGTEAFF. CDR3 nucleotides: TGCAGCGTTGTGAAGCCGCTGCCCAAGAGGGGCACTGAAGCTTTCTTT.

This sequence joins TRBV20-1 and TRBJ2-5; D might be TRBD1 or TRBD2, each matching 6 bases. Trimming pared 4 bases from V and 4 bases from J, leaving 19 bases between. The V gene's germline CDR1 is DFQATT and CDR2 SNEGSKA (reference sequence). The CDR3 has 15 amino acids. DNA for the CDR3: TGCAGTGCTAAGGAGACGGGGGCGATTAGAGAGACCCAGTACTTC. Amino acid sequence: CSAKETGAIRETQYF.

The chain carries TRBV5-6 and TRBJ1-2; 7 bases align to TRBD1. J was trimmed by 7 bases and V by 6 bases; bases with no gene match: 6. The germline gives CDR1 SGHDT, CDR2 YYEEEE. The CDR3 totals 12 residues. Written as DNA, the CDR3 is TGTGCCAGCACCATAAAGGGGGCTGGCTACACCTTC. It codes for CASTIKGAGYTF.

The rearrangement joins TRBV4-1 to TRBJ2-2; either TRBD1 or TRBD2 may supply D (5 bases each). The CDR3 consists of 15 residues. Germline-derived CDR1 and CDR2 are MGHRA and YSYEKL. Trimming stripped 3 bases from V and 5 bases from J, with 13 bases between. The CDR3 is CASSQVQGPTGELFF. The CDR3 bases are TGCGCCAGCAGCCAGGTCCAGGGACCGACCGGGGAGCTGTTTTTT.

This clonotype was found once. The J gene is TRBJ2-5, the V gene TRBV20-1; D might be TRBD1 (6 bases). Looked up from germline, CDR1 is DFQATT and CDR2 is SNEGSKA (reference sequence). Trimming shortened V by 6 bases and J by 1 base, and 12 bases separated the two germline ends. The CDR3 is made up of 13 amino acids. CDR3 sequence reads: CSANQGIQETQYF. The DNA of the CDR3 is TGCAGTGCGAATCAGGGGATCCAAGAGACCCAGTACTTC.

J is TRBJ1-1 and V is TRBV4-1; 7 positions match TRBD1. With 4 bases clipped from V and 1 base from J, the junction kept 6 bases outside the gene matches. The germline V gene encodes CDR1 MGHRA and CDR2 YSYEKL. The CDR3 is 15 residues long. CDR3 in DNA: TGCGCCAGCAGCCTAGAGGGACAGCCGAACACTGAAGCTTTCTTT. It yields the protein CASSLEGQPNTEAFF.

V is TRBV18 and J is TRBJ1-1, with no clear D. The CDR3 has 14 amino acids. Germline assignment: CDR1 KGHSH and CDR2 LQKENI. The germline V and J ends were trimmed by 2 bases and 3 bases, with 10 bases remaining between them. CDR3 in amino acids: CASSPFGEDTEAFF. CDR3 in DNA: TGTGCCAGCTCACCATTCGGGGAGGACACTGAAGCTTTCTTT.

The V gene is TRBV18, the J gene TRBJ2-1; D perhaps matches TRBD2 (5 bases). The CDR3 contains 14 residues. Germline assignment: CDR1 KGHSH and CDR2 LQKENI. V was clipped by 3 bases and J by 7 bases, with 13 bases between them. CDR3 DNA: TGTGCCAGCTCACCTCCCGGGGAGAGAAATGAGCAGTTCTTC. Translating gives CASSPPGERNEQFF.

This chain links TRBV28 with TRBJ1-1; maybe TRBD1 (5 bases). Trimming took 3 bases from V and 3 from J, leaving 11 bases between them. The CDR3 contains 14 residues. CDR1 and CDR2 from the germline V gene are MDHEN and SYDVKM. The CDR3 bases are TGTGCCAGCAGTTTGAACAGGTGGGACACTGAAGCTTTCTTT. Encoded protein: CASSLNRWDTEAFF.

CDR3 sequence (DNA): TGTGCCTGGGCACTTCAGAGTTCAGGGGCCAACGTCCTGACTTTC. The encoded protein is CAWALQSSGANVLTF. The V call is TRBV30, the J call TRBJ2-6; D is unclear. Germline V gives CDR1 GTSNPN, CDR2 SVGIG (reference sequence). V was cut by 5 bases and J by 4 bases, with 15 bases left in between. The CDR3 totals 15 residues.

The chain employs TRBV12-3 or TRBV12-4 and TRBJ2-7, with D possibly matching TRBD1 (7 bases). There are 14 residues in the CDR3. The V gene lost 3 bases and the J gene lost 5 bases, with 14 bases spanning the gap. The CDR3: CASSFRQGGHEQYF. DNA for the CDR3: TGTGCCAGCAGTTTCCGGCAGGGGGGCCACGAGCAGTACTTC.

The chain recombines TRBV2 with TRBJ1-1; D remains unclear. The length of the CDR3 is 13 residues. CDR1 is SNHLY, CDR2 FYNNEI, per germline. The germline V and J ends were trimmed by 4 bases and 1 base, with 7 bases remaining between them. The CDR3 is CASSGYKNTEAFF. DNA of the CDR3: TGTGCCAGCAGTGGCTACAAGAACACTGAAGCTTTCTTT.

The chain employs TRBV9 and TRBJ2-7; 11 bases map to TRBD1. In germline, CDR1 is SGDLS, CDR2 YYNGEE. J was trimmed by 3 bases and V by 0 bases; bases with no gene match: 2. CDR3 length equals 15 residues. CDR3 nucleotide sequence: TGTGCCAGCAGCGTAGCTGGGACAGGGGGCTACGAGCAGTACTTC. Translated: CASSVAGTGGYEQYF.

The chain couples TRBV20-1 to TRBJ2-7; D possibly matches TRBD1 or TRBD2 (5 bases each). Germline CDR1 and CDR2: DFQATT and SNEGSKA (reference sequence). V was cut by 0 bases and J by 4 bases, with 37 bases left in between. The CDR3 consists of 22 residues. In nucleotides, the CDR3 is TGCAGTGCTAGAGATCGACGTGCTCCCCAGGTTGGGGGTGGCAAACCTGAATACGAGCAGTACTTC. The encoded protein is CSARDRRAPQVGGGKPEYEQYF.

The chain links TRBV2 to TRBJ2-5; the D gene is possibly TRBD2 (5 bases). From germline, CDR1 is SNHLY and CDR2 FYNNEI. The V end was cut by 6 bases, the J end by 5 bases, with 16 bases between. The CDR3 extends over 14 amino acids. CDR3 loop: CASSHPLVRETQYF. CDR3 DNA: TGTGCCAGCAGCCACCCACTAGTTCGTGAGACCCAGTACTTC.

The chain joins TRBV20-1 to TRBJ2-1; D gene ambiguous. The CDR3 length is 14 residues. Germline assignment: CDR1 DFQATT and CDR2 SNEGSKA (reference sequence). The V end was cut by 3 bases, the J end by 7 bases, with 16 bases between. The CDR3 sequence: CSARRQVNLNEQFF. The CDR3 DNA reads TGCAGTGCTAGGAGGCAGGTTAACTTAAATGAGCAGTTCTTC.

The chain combines TRBV3-1 with TRBJ2-6; D gene uncertain. This CDR3 comprises 16 residues. Germline V gives CDR1 LGHDT, CDR2 YNNKEL (reference sequence). V shed 2 bases and J shed 0 bases, with 8 bases lying between them. CDR3 sequence (DNA): TGTGCCAGCAGCCAAACCCTCGGCTCTGGGGCCAACGTCCTGACTTTC. It specifies CASSQTLGSGANVLTF.